The 25 T cell receptor beta chains given below trace back to one sample, sequenced in a study of T cell responses to AZD1222 COVID-19 vaccine. Assay: immunoSEQ multiplex PCR; the TCRdb copy retains only in-frame clones and omits some. In the table there are fewer than 150,000 clones, roughly 84% of which are singletons. Material: peripheral blood, obtained on day 0 of AZD1222 vaccination. These receptors were collected from an adult in good health.

The CDR3, as DNA: TGCGCCAGCAGCCAAGAAGGGCAGGGGGACGAAAAACTGTTTTTT. Protein: CASSQEGQGDEKLFF. The chain has TRBV4-1 and TRBJ1-4; 7 bases are a match to TRBD1. The CDR3 loop spans 15 amino acids. Germline V gives CDR1 MGHRA, CDR2 YSYEKL. The J segment lost 8 bases and the V segment lost 0 bases, leaving 6 bases of the junction unmatched.

This chain connects TRBV2 to TRBJ1-1; D might be TRBD1 (5 bases). The CDR3 has 16 residues. The germline V and J ends were trimmed by 4 bases and 4 bases, with 19 bases remaining between them. Germline assignment: CDR1 SNHLY and CDR2 FYNNEI. CDR3: CASSASYRGTLTEAFF. In nucleotides, the CDR3 is TGTGCCAGCAGTGCCTCCTACCGGGGGACCCTCACTGAAGCTTTCTTT. The full variable domain, its missing parts supplied by reference TRBV2 and TRBJ1-1, is EPEVTQTPSHQVTQMGQEVILRCVPISNHLYFYWYRQILGQKVEFLVSFYNNEISEKSEIFDDQFSVERPDGSNFTLKIRSTKLEDSAMYFCASSASYRGTLTEAFFGQGTRLTVV.

V usage is TRBV6-2 or TRBV6-3 and J usage is TRBJ1-1; no definite D call. This CDR3 has 16 amino acids. Germline assignment: CDR1 MNHEY and CDR2 SVGEGT. V lost 0 bases and J 3 bases, leaving 14 bases between the germline ends. The CDR3 reads CASSYSVTRVDTEAFF. In DNA form, the CDR3 reads TGTGCCAGCAGTTACTCCGTTACCAGAGTTGACACTGAAGCTTTCTTT.

This clone was seen a single time. This chain joins TRBV10-2 and TRBJ1-4, with no clear D. Trimming stripped 3 bases from V and 2 bases from J, with 10 bases between. Germline values: CDR1 WSHSY, CDR2 SAAADI. The CDR3 consists of 15 residues. The CDR3 reads CASSEIGRTNEKLFF. In DNA form, the CDR3 reads TGCGCCAGCAGTGAAATAGGCAGGACTAATGAAAAACTGTTTTTT.

The sample holds a few counts of this clone. This chain uses TRBV5-1 with TRBJ1-2; D is ambiguous. The ends were cut back, 0 bases at V and 4 bases at J, with 16 bases in the middle. The CDR3 is 16 amino acids. Germline V gene lookup returns CDR1 SGHRS and CDR2 YFSETQ. This CDR3 is CASSLGMTDHGYGYTF. The CDR3 coding sequence is TGCGCCAGCAGCTTGGGGATGACGGATCACGGCTATGGCTACACCTTC.

This chain links TRBV5-6 with TRBJ1-2; TRBD1 is a possible D gene (5 bases). In germline, CDR1 is SGHDT, CDR2 YYEEEE. This CDR3 is 14 amino acids long. V gave up 0 bases and J gave up 8 bases, with 14 bases separating them. The CDR3 coding sequence is TGTGCCAGCAGCTTGGGGGCCCTCGGGGGAGGCTACACCTTC. Amino acid sequence: CASSLGALGGGYTF.

The chain carries TRBV10-3 and TRBJ2-2; D not certain. Germline V gene lookup returns CDR1 ENHRY and CDR2 SYGVKD. V was clipped by 5 bases and J by 6 bases, with 10 bases between them. This CDR3 is built from 13 residues. In nucleotides, the CDR3 is TGTGCCATCAGTAGACCCGGCTCCGGGGAGCTGTTTTTT. Its translation: CAISRPGSGELFF.

The chain employs TRBV3-1 (or the pseudogene TRBV3-2) and TRBJ2-7; D might be TRBD1 (5 bases). The CDR3 is 13 amino acids. V lost 0 bases and J 4 bases, leaving 7 bases between the germline ends. Per the germline V gene, CDR1 is LGHDT and CDR2 is YNNKEL (reference sequence). CDR3 region: CASSQDRQYEQYF. The CDR3 DNA is TGTGCCAGCAGCCAAGATAGACAGTACGAGCAGTACTTC.

This chain links TRBV6-5 with TRBJ2-1; D gene unclear. Between the trimmed V and J ends, which lost 5 bases and 9 bases, there was a span of 8 bases. CDR1 is MNHEY and CDR2 is SVGAGI in the germline V gene. The CDR3 is 11 amino acids. CDR3 protein: CASSQKSEQFF. In nucleotides, the CDR3 is TGTGCCAGCAGTCAAAAAAGTGAGCAGTTCTTC.

V is TRBV19 and J is TRBJ2-2; 15 bases are a match to TRBD2. The length of the CDR3 is 15 residues. Trimming cost V 6 bases and J 8 bases; bases outside gene matches: 4. Germline CDR1 LNHDA, CDR2 SQIVND (reference sequence). CDR3 protein: CASRGLAGGAGELFF. The CDR3 DNA sequence: TGTGCCAGTAGGGGACTAGCGGGGGGCGCGGGGGAGCTGTTTTTT. Looking up the rest from reference TRBV19 and TRBJ2-2 gives the full variable domain: DGGITQSPKYLFRKEGQNVTLSCEQNLNHDAMYWYRQDPGQGLRLIYYSQIVNDFQKGDIAEGYSVSREKKESFPLTVTSAQKNPTAFYLCASRGLAGGAGELFFGEGSRLTVL.

The J gene is TRBJ2-2, the V gene TRBV3-1 (or the pseudogene TRBV3-2); TRBD2 agrees at 11 bases. CDR3 length: 17 residues. CDR1 and CDR2 from the germline V gene are LGHDT and YNNKEL (reference sequence). J lost 5 bases, V lost 2 bases, and 7 bases had no gene match. The CDR3 reads CASSQSGLAANTGELFF. The CDR3 nucleotides read TGTGCCAGCAGCCAATCGGGACTAGCGGCCAATACCGGGGAGCTGTTTTTT.

This rearrangement joins TRBV28 to TRBJ1-5; D ambiguous. Germline CDR1 MDHEN, CDR2 SYDVKM. V was clipped by 5 bases and J by 2 bases, with 10 bases between them. CDR3 length: 14 residues. CDR3 protein: CASSLLIGNQPQHF. CDR3 coding DNA: TGTGCCAGCAGTCTTCTGATTGGCAATCAGCCCCAGCATTTT.

The chain couples TRBV3-1 (or the pseudogene TRBV3-2) to TRBJ1-2, with D possibly matching TRBD1 (6 bases). The CDR3 has 15 amino acids. V was cut by 3 bases and J by 7 bases, with 18 bases left in between. Germline V gene data show CDR1 as LGHDT and CDR2 as YNNKEL (reference sequence). The CDR3 nucleotides read TGTGCCAGCAGCCACCACGACAGGAAGGAAAGTGGCTACACCTTC. It specifies CASSHHDRKESGYTF.

J is TRBJ1-1 and V is TRBV2; D uncertain. Trimming took 6 bases from V and 4 from J, leaving 15 bases between them. The CDR3 runs 14 residues. Looked up from germline, CDR1 is SNHLY and CDR2 is FYNNEI. Here the CDR3 reads CASRPRPETTEAFF. For the CDR3, the DNA is TGTGCCAGCAGACCTCGCCCAGAGACCACTGAAGCTTTCTTT. The full variable domain, in which reference TRBV2 and TRBJ1-1 provide the parts outside the CDR3, is EPEVTQTPSHQVTQMGQEVILRCVPISNHLYFYWYRQILGQKVEFLVSFYNNEISEKSEIFDDQFSVERPDGSNFTLKIRSTKLEDSAMYFCASRPRPETTEAFFGQGTRLTVV.

The V call is TRBV5-1, the J call TRBJ1-1; 9 bases are a match to TRBD1. The length of the CDR3 is 14 residues. V gave up 0 bases and J gave up 4 bases; unmatched junction bases: 1. Germline V gene sequence: CDR1 SGHRS, CDR2 YFSETQ. The CDR3 DNA is TGCGCCAGCAGCTTGGCACAGGGGGCCACTGAAGCTTTCTTT. Protein: CASSLAQGATEAFF.

This chain joins TRBV11-2 and TRBJ2-3, with D possibly being TRBD1 or TRBD2 (6 bases each). CDR3 size: 17 residues. The V gene lost 3 bases and the J gene lost 0 bases, with 16 bases spanning the gap. CDR1 is SGHAT, CDR2 FQNNGV, per germline. The CDR3: CASSLGGGPLSTDTQYF. The CDR3 DNA is TGTGCCAGCAGCTTGGGGGGCGGACCACTTAGCACAGATACGCAGTATTTT.

The V gene is TRBV15, the J gene TRBJ2-7; D remains ambiguous. The V end was cut by 0 bases, the J end by 1 base, with 10 bases between. Per germline, CDR1 LNHNV and CDR2 YYDKDF (reference sequence). The CDR3 covers 15 residues. The CDR3 sequence: CATSRDETRSYEQYF. The CDR3 DNA is TGTGCCACCAGCAGAGATGAGACAAGGTCCTACGAGCAGTACTTC.

This chain uses TRBV19 with TRBJ1-2, with D possibly matching TRBD1 (5 bases). This CDR3 is 18 amino acids long. V lost 3 bases and J lost 5, with 25 bases in between. Germline CDR1 LNHDA, CDR2 SQIVND (reference sequence). CDR3 bases: TGTGCCAGTAGTATCCGGGGGTCAGCGGGGCCCCAAGCGTATGGCTACACCTTC. Translating it yields CASSIRGSAGPQAYGYTF.

This chain joins TRBV5-1 and TRBJ1-6; D gene uncertain. The CDR3 is 14 residues long. Per germline, CDR1 SGHRS and CDR2 YFSETQ. Trimming took 4 bases from V and 7 from J, leaving 12 bases between them. In DNA, the CDR3 is TGCGCCAGCAGCCCGGTGATGGGGAATTCACCCCTCCACTTT. This encodes CASSPVMGNSPLHF.

In this sample, this clone turned up once. This rearrangement joins TRBV4-3 to TRBJ2-1; D uncertain. This CDR3 has 16 amino acids. CDR1 and CDR2 (germline): LGHNA, YSLEER. With 0 bases removed from V and 2 bases from J, the gap between germline ends came to 11 bases. CDR3 DNA sequence: TGCGCCAGCAGCCAAGATACAAGGACGGCCTACAATGAGCAGTTCTTC. Translating it yields CASSQDTRTAYNEQFF.

The chain joins TRBV9 to TRBJ2-3; the match to TRBD1 covers 7 bases. V shed 1 base, J shed 4 bases, and the junction held 9 bases outside the gene matches. The CDR3 is 16 amino acids. CDR1 is SGDLS, CDR2 YYNGEE, per germline. CDR3 bases: TGTGCCAGCAGCGTAACATCCAGGCAGGGGGCAGATACGCAGTATTTT. Translation gives CASSVTSRQGADTQYF.

The chain carries TRBV7-8 and TRBJ1-2; a possible D gene is TRBD1 (5 bases). Trimming shortened V by 2 bases and J by 6 bases, and 10 bases separated the two germline ends. Germline V gives CDR1 SGHVS, CDR2 FQNEAQ. This CDR3 region has 13 residues. The CDR3 protein is CASSLPGGDGYTF. The CDR3 coding sequence is TGTGCCAGCAGCTTACCCGGGGGGGATGGCTACACCTTC.

The genes are TRBV18 and TRBJ2-1; TRBD2 matches 11 bases. The CDR3 is 16 amino acids. In germline, CDR1 is KGHSH, CDR2 LQKENI. J lost 4 bases, V lost 3 bases, and 5 bases had no gene match. CDR3 bases: TGTGCCAGCTCACCCCTCCTAGCGGGGGGTTACAATGAGCAGTTCTTC. The encoded protein is CASSPLLAGGYNEQFF.

The chain recombines TRBV6-2 or TRBV6-3 with TRBJ1-1; 8 bases fit TRBD1. V lost 0 bases to trimming and J lost 4 bases; unmatched junction nucleotides: 7. CDR1 is MNHEY and CDR2 is SVGEGT in the germline V gene. CDR3 size: 16 residues. The chain's CDR3 is CASSYSGQGWGTEAFF. The CDR3 bases are TGTGCCAGCAGTTACTCCGGACAGGGATGGGGCACTGAAGCTTTCTTT.

A single count supports this clone. V usage is TRBV18 and J usage is TRBJ1-2; possibly TRBD1 for D (5 bases). CDR1 and CDR2 (germline): KGHSH, LQKENI. Trimming removed 5 bases at V and 0 bases at J, with 13 bases between. The CDR3 loop spans 15 amino acids. CDR3: CASSTGADANYGYTF. The CDR3 DNA reads as TGTGCCAGCTCAACCGGGGCAGACGCTAACTATGGCTACACCTTC.